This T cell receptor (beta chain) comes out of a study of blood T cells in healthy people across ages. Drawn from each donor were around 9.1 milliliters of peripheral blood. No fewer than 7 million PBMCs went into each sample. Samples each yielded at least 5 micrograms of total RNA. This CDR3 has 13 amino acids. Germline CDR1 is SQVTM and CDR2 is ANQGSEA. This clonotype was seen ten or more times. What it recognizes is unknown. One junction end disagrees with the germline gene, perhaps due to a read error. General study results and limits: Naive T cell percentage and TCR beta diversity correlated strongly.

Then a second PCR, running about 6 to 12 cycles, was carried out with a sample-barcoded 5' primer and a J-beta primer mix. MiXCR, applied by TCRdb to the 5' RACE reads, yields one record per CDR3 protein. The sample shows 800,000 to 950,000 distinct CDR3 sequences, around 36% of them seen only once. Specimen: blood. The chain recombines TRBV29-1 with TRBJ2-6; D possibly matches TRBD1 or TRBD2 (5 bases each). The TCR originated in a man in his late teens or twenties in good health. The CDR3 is CSVQPDGGNVLTF. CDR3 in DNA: TGCAGCGTACAACCCGATGGGGGCAACGTCCTGACTTTC. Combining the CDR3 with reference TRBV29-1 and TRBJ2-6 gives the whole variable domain SAVISQKPSRDICQRGTSLTIQCQVDSQVTMMFWYRQQPGQSLTLIATANQGSEATYESGFVIDKFPISRPNLTFSTLTVSNMSPEDSSIYLCSVQPDGGNVLTFGAGSRLTVL.